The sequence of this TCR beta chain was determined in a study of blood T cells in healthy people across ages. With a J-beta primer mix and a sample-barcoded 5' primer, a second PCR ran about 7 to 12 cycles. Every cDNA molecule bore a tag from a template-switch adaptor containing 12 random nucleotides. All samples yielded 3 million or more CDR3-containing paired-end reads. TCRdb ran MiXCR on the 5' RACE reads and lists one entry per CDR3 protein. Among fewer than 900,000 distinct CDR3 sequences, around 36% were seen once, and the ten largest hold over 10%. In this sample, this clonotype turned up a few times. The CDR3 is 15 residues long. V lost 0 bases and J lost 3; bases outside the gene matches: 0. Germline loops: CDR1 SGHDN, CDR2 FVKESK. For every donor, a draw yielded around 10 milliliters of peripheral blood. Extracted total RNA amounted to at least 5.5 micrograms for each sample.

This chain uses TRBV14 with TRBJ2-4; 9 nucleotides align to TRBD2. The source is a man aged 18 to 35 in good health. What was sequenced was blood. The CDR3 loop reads CASSQEAGGKNIQYF. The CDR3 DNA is TGTGCCAGCAGCCAAGAAGCGGGGGGCAAAAACATTCAGTACTTC.